These 12 T cell receptor beta chains came from one sample sequenced in a study of CD8 T cells in ankylosing spondylitis (TCRdb year 2017). The paper as a whole reports these results and caveats: A TCR beta motif of roughly 8 highly homologous amino acid variants appeared characteristic of blood from ankylosing spondylitis patients.

The method behind the library was 5' RACE. Data came from an Illumina HiSeq 2500. TCRdb took the public reads, trimmed them with fastp at Q25, ran MiXCR for clone calling and kept in-frame beta chains. Rows are combined by CDR3 protein, so each entry shows the most common genes and DNA. For this sample there are approximately 220,000 distinct CDR3 sequences; around 20% appear just once. The ten most abundant clones make up approximately 42% of the sample. Antigens of these TCRs are unknown. Sequencing was carried out using blood, either unsorted or a sorted T cell fraction (not recorded which). The source of these receptors is a male donor with ankylosing spondylitis.

The rearrangement joins TRBV7-9 to TRBJ1-1; no reliable D call. The CDR3 spans 15 residues. Per the germline V gene, CDR1 is SEHNR and CDR2 is FQNEAQ (reference sequence). Trimming stripped 2 bases from V and 0 bases from J, with 10 bases between. The CDR3 reads CASSLYQELNTEAFF. The CDR3 nucleotides read TGTGCCAGCAGCTTATACCAGGAGTTGAACACTGAAGCTTTCTTT. Combining the CDR3 with reference TRBV7-9 and TRBJ1-1 gives the whole variable domain DTGVSQNPRHKITKRGQNVTFRCDPISEHNRLYWYRQTLGQGPEFLTYFQNEAQLEKSRLLSDRFSAERPKGSFSTLEIQRTEQGDSAMYLCASSLYQELNTEAFFGQGTRLTVV.

V and J are TRBV27 and TRBJ2-3; D possibly corresponds to TRBD1 (6 bases). Per the germline V gene, CDR1 is MNHEY and CDR2 is SMNVEV (reference sequence). The CDR3 spans 13 residues. V lost 5 bases, J lost 10 bases, and 16 bases lay in between. CDR3 sequence: CASSQGTPLSQYF. CDR3 coding DNA: TGTGCCAGCAGTCAGGGGACACCCCTATCGCAGTATTTT.

The sample holds a few counts of this clonotype. The gene calls are TRBV29-1 and TRBJ1-1; TRBD1 aligns across 7 bases. The junction had 1 base not matched to a gene; V was cut back by 4 bases and J by 2 bases. In germline, CDR1 is SQVTM, CDR2 ANQGSEA. The CDR3 is made up of 12 amino acids. The CDR3: CSVVGGNTEAFF. The CDR3 region has the DNA TGCAGCGTTGTAGGGGGCAACACTGAAGCTTTCTTT.

The chain joins TRBV5-5 to TRBJ1-3; no firm D call. The V and J ends lost 0 bases and 0 bases respectively, with 7 bases between them. This CDR3 has 15 amino acids. The germline V gene encodes CDR1 SGHKS and CDR2 YYEKEE (reference sequence). For the CDR3, the DNA is TGTGCCAGCAGCTTGGCCCAGATCTCTGGAAACACCATATATTTT. Amino acids: CASSLAQISGNTIYF.

The V call is TRBV5-6, the J call TRBJ1-3; 7 bases agree with TRBD1. CDR1 is SGHDT, CDR2 YYEEEE, per germline. V shed 4 bases and J 0 bases; nucleotides not matched to a gene: 10. The CDR3 runs to 17 residues. The CDR3 DNA reads TGTGCCAGCAGCCACGACAGGGATCAATTCTCTGGAAACACCATATATTTT. Its translation: CASSHDRDQFSGNTIYF.

This clonotype has a count of ten or more. The chain recombines TRBV12-3 or TRBV12-4 with TRBJ2-1; 11 nucleotides agree with TRBD1. Germline trimming cut 4 bases from V and 4 bases from J; bases unmatched to any gene: 6. This CDR3 is 16 amino acids long. CDR3 coding DNA: TGTGCCAGCAGTTCCGGACAGGGGGCGAGATACAATGAGCAGTTCTTC. It is translated as CASSSGQGARYNEQFF.

The sample holds many counts of this clonotype. V and J are TRBV12-3 or TRBV12-4 and TRBJ2-7; 9 nucleotides line up with TRBD1. J was trimmed by 3 bases and V by 6 bases; bases with no gene match: 6. The CDR3 runs to 14 residues. This chain's CDR3 is CASSLGQGIYEQYF. CDR3 sequence (DNA): TGTGCCAGCAGCCTGGGACAGGGAATCTACGAGCAGTACTTC.

This clonotype has just a few counts. The chain links TRBV7-9 to TRBJ1-1; D remains unclear. V was cut by 3 bases and J by 2 bases, with 13 bases left in between. This CDR3 comprises 15 residues. Germline CDR1 reads SEHNR; CDR2 reads FQNEAQ (reference sequence). The CDR3 reads CASSFNQALNTEAFF. The CDR3 nucleotides are TGTGCCAGCAGCTTTAATCAGGCCTTAAACACTGAAGCTTTCTTT.

The chain has TRBV15 and TRBJ2-7, with D tentatively TRBD1 or TRBD2 (5 bases each). This CDR3 contains 13 residues. Per germline, CDR1 LNHNV and CDR2 YYDKDF (reference sequence). Trimming cost V 3 bases and J 8 bases, with 14 bases left between them. This CDR3 is CATSSGGPGKQYF. The CDR3 DNA reads TGTGCCACCAGCAGTGGGGGACCGGGCAAGCAGTACTTC.

The V call is TRBV9, the J call TRBJ2-3, with 11 bases lining up with TRBD2. The CDR3 sequence is 14 residues long. With 3 bases clipped from V and 4 bases from J, the junction kept 1 base outside the gene matches. The germline gives CDR1 SGDLS, CDR2 YYNGEE. CDR3 residues: CASSEGLAADTQYF. DNA of the CDR3: TGTGCCAGCAGCGAGGGACTAGCGGCAGATACGCAGTATTTT.

The chain combines TRBV4-2 with TRBJ2-3; no reliable D call. The CDR3 sequence is 15 residues long. V lost 3 bases, J lost 0 bases, and 10 bases lay in between. The germline V gene has CDR1 LGHNA and CDR2 YNFKEQ. For the CDR3, the DNA is TGTGCCAGCAGCCAGTTGCTGGGGAGCACAGATACGCAGTATTTT. It translates to CASSQLLGSTDTQYF.

The chain recombines TRBV10-2 with TRBJ2-1; 9 nucleotides align to TRBD1. The CDR3 length is 13 residues. V was pared by 4 bases and J by 9 bases, with 4 bases of the junction left unmatched. The germline V gene encodes CDR1 WSHSY and CDR2 SAAADI. The CDR3 nucleotides are TGCGCCAGCAGTGCAGGACAGGGGTTTGAGCAGTTCTTC. The encoded protein is CASSAGQGFEQFF.